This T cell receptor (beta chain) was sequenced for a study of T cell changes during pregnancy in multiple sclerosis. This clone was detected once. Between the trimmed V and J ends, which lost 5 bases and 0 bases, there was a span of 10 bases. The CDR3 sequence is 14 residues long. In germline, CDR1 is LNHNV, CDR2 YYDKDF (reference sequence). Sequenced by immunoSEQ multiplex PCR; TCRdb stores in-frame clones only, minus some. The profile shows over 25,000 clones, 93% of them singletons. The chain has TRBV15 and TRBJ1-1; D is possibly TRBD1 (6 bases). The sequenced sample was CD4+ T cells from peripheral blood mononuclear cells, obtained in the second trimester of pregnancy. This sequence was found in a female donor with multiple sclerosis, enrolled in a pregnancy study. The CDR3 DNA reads TGTGCCACCAGCCACAGGGAATTGAACACTGAAGCTTTCTTT. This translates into CATSHRELNTEAFF.